Below are 26 T cell receptor beta chains sequenced from a single sample in a study of PD-1 blockade in classical Hodgkin lymphoma. Clones were read by immunoSEQ multiplex PCR, and TCRdb kept only the in-frame ones, dropping some. The sample has over 15,000 clones, 82% seen once. Each patient relapsed following autologous stem cell transplantation, and prior brentuximab vedotin exposure differed. Sequenced here: peripheral blood mononuclear cells (PBMCs), sampled before the second cycle of nivolumab. The receptor source for this set is a human donor with classical Hodgkin lymphoma.

The chain links TRBV7-2 to TRBJ2-5; the match to TRBD2 covers 13 bases. This CDR3 contains 15 residues. V dropped 5 bases and J dropped 5; count of bases not matched to a gene: 5. From germline, CDR1 is SGHTA and CDR2 FQGNSA. CDR3 residues: CASSEGLAGVETQYF. CDR3 DNA: TGTGCCAGCAGCGAAGGACTAGCGGGGGTCGAGACCCAGTACTTC.

This chain uses TRBV20-1 with TRBJ2-7; 9 bases fit TRBD1. The CDR3 runs to 11 residues. The germline gives CDR1 DFQATT, CDR2 SNEGSKA (reference sequence). The V and J ends lost 6 bases and 10 bases, in that order; junction bases with no gene match: 7. In nucleotides, the CDR3 is TGCAGTGCCACGACAGGGGGAGGACAGTACTTC. It is translated as CSATTGGGQYF.

The genes are TRBV9 and TRBJ1-1; 9 bases match TRBD1. The germline V gene has CDR1 SGDLS and CDR2 YYNGEE. The CDR3 loop spans 16 amino acids. The ends lost 2 bases at V and 1 base at J; junction bases unmatched: 6. The DNA for the CDR3 is TGTGCCAGCAGCGTGCCCCGGGACAGGGAGAACACTGAAGCTTTCTTT. It specifies CASSVPRDRENTEAFF. Complete variable domain (other parts from reference TRBV9 and TRBJ1-1): DSGVTQTPKHLITATGQRVTLRCSPRSGDLSVYWYQQSLDQGLQFLIQYYNGEERAKGNILERFSAQQFPDLHSELNLSSLELGDSALYFCASSVPRDRENTEAFFGQGTRLTVV.

This clone was observed once. Additional DNA sequences in this sample encode the identical CDR3. This chain uses TRBV29-1 with TRBJ1-2; D uncertain. The germline V and J ends were trimmed by 3 bases and 2 bases, with 4 bases remaining between them. Germline CDR1 SQVTM, CDR2 ANQGSEA. This CDR3 comprises 11 residues. The DNA for the CDR3 is TGCAGCGTTGAGGAAAACTATGGCTACACCTTC. Its protein product is CSVEENYGYTF.

This chain joins TRBV7-9 and TRBJ2-7; possible D gene TRBD1, 7 bases. V lost 5 bases, J lost 4 bases, and 21 bases lay in between. Germline V gene data show CDR1 as SEHNR and CDR2 as FQNEAQ (reference sequence). CDR3 size: 16 residues. CDR3 loop: CASSRVEGAFNYEQYF. The CDR3 nucleotides read TGTGCCAGCAGCAGAGTGGAGGGGGCGTTTAATTACGAGCAGTACTTC.

This rearrangement joins TRBV12-5 to TRBJ1-2; the D gene is possibly TRBD1 (5 bases). The CDR3 is 15 residues long. Germline CDR1 is LGHNT and CDR2 is FRNRAP. The V gene lost 1 base and the J gene lost 7 bases, with 16 bases spanning the gap. The CDR3 region has the DNA TGTGCTAGTGGTTTGGATGGGGGTGGAGTGCGTGGCTACACCTTC. Residues: CASGLDGGGVRGYTF.

CDR3 nucleotide sequence: TGTGCCAGCAGTGAACTGCGGAGCTCTGGAAACACCATATATTTT. This codes for CASSELRSSGNTIYF. This chain uses TRBV2 with TRBJ1-3; D is unresolved. The CDR3 covers 15 residues. Trimming took 2 bases from V and 0 from J, leaving 8 bases between them. The germline V gene has CDR1 SNHLY and CDR2 FYNNEI.

The gene calls are TRBV29-1 and TRBJ2-2, with TRBD1 matching 7 bases. This CDR3 has 15 residues. The V gene's germline CDR1 is SQVTM and CDR2 ANQGSEA. With V trimmed by 6 bases and J by 4 bases, 11 bases remained unmatched. The CDR3 reads CSVKLPGQITGELFF. CDR3 in DNA: TGCAGCGTCAAGCTCCCGGGACAGATCACCGGGGAGCTGTTTTTT.

The chain employs TRBV6-5 and TRBJ1-6; 9 bases line up with TRBD1. The CDR3 has 14 amino acids. Germline values: CDR1 MNHEY, CDR2 SVGAGI. With V trimmed by 1 base and J by 8 bases, 0 bases remained unmatched. CDR3: CASSYWTGDSPLHF. CDR3 sequence (DNA): TGTGCCAGCAGTTACTGGACAGGGGATTCACCCCTCCACTTT.

J is TRBJ2-3 and V is TRBV5-1; 7 bases match TRBD1. Trimming at V came to 2 bases and at J to 3 bases, leaving 3 bases not matched to a gene. Germline CDR1 SGHRS, CDR2 YFSETQ. The CDR3 extends over 14 amino acids. CDR3 residues: CASSLPGQTDTQYF. CDR3 nucleotide sequence: TGCGCCAGCAGCTTACCGGGACAGACAGATACGCAGTATTTT.

The V and J genes are TRBV19 and TRBJ2-4; D uncertain. Germline assignment: CDR1 LNHDA and CDR2 SQIVND (reference sequence). V dropped 5 bases and J dropped 9 bases, with 11 bases sitting between them. The CDR3 covers 12 residues. CDR3 sequence: CASSSGLGIQYF. Here the CDR3 DNA reads TGTGCCAGTAGTTCCGGCCTCGGCATTCAGTACTTC.

This clone was counted between two and nine times. V and J are TRBV6-1 and TRBJ1-1; no clear D gene. Germline CDR1 is MNHNS and CDR2 is SASEGT. This CDR3 has 15 residues. Trimming pared 2 bases from V and 2 bases from J, leaving 12 bases between. CDR3 sequence reads: CASSELPDINTEAFF. CDR3 sequence (DNA): TGTGCCAGCAGTGAATTGCCCGATATTAACACTGAAGCTTTCTTT.

This chain uses TRBV9 with TRBJ2-3; the D is unclear. The CDR3 totals 14 residues. The germline CDR1 and CDR2 sequences are SGDLS and YYNGEE. V was shortened by 4 bases and J by 9 bases, with 18 bases between the two germline ends. In DNA form, the CDR3 reads TGTGCCAGCAGCTCCTTAGTTGTTCCGTCGACGCAGTATTTT. Its translation: CASSSLVVPSTQYF.

V and J are TRBV11-1 and TRBJ2-5; 10 bases match TRBD2. The CDR3 is 16 residues long. CDR1 and CDR2 from the germline V gene are SGHAT and FQDESV (reference sequence). V lost 3 bases to trimming and J lost 1 base; unmatched junction nucleotides: 5. CDR3 DNA: TGTGCCAGCAGCTTCTTCAGCGGGGGGGCCCAAGAGACCCAGTACTTC. It specifies CASSFFSGGAQETQYF.

CDR3 DNA sequence: TGTGCCAGCAGCTTCGGCGGGGGAAGCACAGATACGCAGTATTTT. This sequence encodes CASSFGGGSTDTQYF. This chain joins TRBV7-3 and TRBJ2-3; 7 bases match TRBD2. CDR1 is SGHTA and CDR2 is FQGTGA in the germline V gene. V shed 3 bases, J shed 0 bases, and the junction held 3 bases outside the gene matches. There are 15 residues in the CDR3.

The chain carries TRBV6-1 and TRBJ2-1; 7 bases match TRBD2. The V gene end was trimmed by 3 bases and the J gene end by 4 bases; junction bases not matched to a gene: 3. The germline V gene has CDR1 MNHNS and CDR2 SASEGT. The CDR3 contains 14 residues. Here the CDR3 DNA reads TGTGCCAGCAGTGACGCCGGGGGGTACAATGAGCAGTTCTTC. This sequence encodes CASSDAGGYNEQFF.

The DNA for the CDR3 is TGTGCCACCTCGGAGGGGCATTTCCAAGGCATTCAGGCGGGTGGCTACACCTTC. Encoded protein: CATSEGHFQGIQAGGYTF. V is TRBV15 and J is TRBJ1-2; a possible D gene is TRBD1 (5 bases). V was pared by 8 bases and J by 7 bases, with 32 bases between. The CDR3 extends over 18 amino acids. Germline V gene data show CDR1 as LNHNV and CDR2 as YYDKDF (reference sequence).

Written as DNA, the CDR3 is TGTGCCAGTAGTATAAGGACAGGGGGGTTCATGGAGACCCAGTACTTC. Translation: CASSIRTGGFMETQYF. The chain links TRBV19 to TRBJ2-5, with 10 bases fitting TRBD1. Trimming took 2 bases from V and 5 from J; bases not matched to a gene: 8. The CDR3 runs 16 residues. Germline V CDR1 and CDR2: LNHDA, SQIVND (reference sequence).

The chain uses TRBV5-1 and TRBJ2-7; perhaps TRBD2 as D (5 bases). V was clipped by 2 bases and J by 2 bases, with 17 bases between them. In germline, CDR1 is SGHRS, CDR2 YFSETQ. This CDR3 comprises 16 residues. The CDR3 here is CASSLPGPARAYEQYF. DNA of the CDR3: TGCGCCAGCAGCTTACCCGGGCCGGCGAGGGCCTACGAGCAGTACTTC.

The DNA of the CDR3 is TGTGCCAGCAGCGCCTCGGACAACTGGCCCCAGCATTTT. Translating gives CASSASDNWPQHF. J is TRBJ1-5 and V is TRBV7-2, with D perhaps matching TRBD1 (5 bases). The germline CDR1 and CDR2 sequences are SGHTA and FQGNSA. Trimming removed 5 bases from V and 9 bases from J, with 14 bases in between. There are 13 residues in the CDR3.

The chain uses TRBV5-1 and TRBJ1-3; D is uncertain. Germline lookup yields CDR1 SGHRS and CDR2 YFSETQ. Between the trimmed V and J ends, which lost 0 bases and 4 bases, there was a span of 8 bases. The CDR3 is made up of 14 amino acids. Here the CDR3 reads CASSLGLQGNTIYF. CDR3 nucleotides: TGCGCCAGCAGCTTGGGACTACAGGGAAACACCATATATTTT.

This chain joins TRBV7-3 and TRBJ2-1, with 7 bases matching TRBD2. The V gene end was trimmed by 4 bases and the J gene end by 6 bases; junction bases not matched to a gene: 3. Germline V gene sequence: CDR1 SGHTA, CDR2 FQGTGA. The CDR3 consists of 13 residues. In DNA form, the CDR3 reads TGTGCCAGCAGCTCCACTAGCGCCAATGAGCAGTTCTTC. Protein: CASSSTSANEQFF.

The chain employs TRBV6-1 and TRBJ2-5, with TRBD1 identical over 8 bases. With V trimmed by 4 bases and J by 6 bases, 7 bases remained unmatched. This CDR3 has 14 amino acids. Per the germline V gene, CDR1 is MNHNS and CDR2 is SASEGT. The DNA of the CDR3 is TGTGCCAGCAGTGGGACAGGGCGGGCGAAGACCCAGTACTTC. Amino acid sequence: CASSGTGRAKTQYF.

This clone was recorded a few times. This chain connects TRBV7-3 to TRBJ1-5; 9 bases fit TRBD1. The CDR3 sequence is 14 residues long. Germline trimming cut 5 bases from V and 4 bases from J; bases unmatched to any gene: 3. Germline V gene sequence: CDR1 SGHTA, CDR2 FQGTGA. CDR3 nucleotide sequence: TGTGCCAGCAGCCCGGGACAGGGAAATCAGCCCCAGCATTTT. Amino acid sequence: CASSPGQGNQPQHF. Complete variable domain (other parts from reference TRBV7-3 and TRBJ1-5): GAGVSQTPSNKVTEKGKYVELRCDPISGHTALYWYRQSLGQGPEFLIYFQGTGAADDSGLPNDRFFAVRPEGSVSTLKIQRTERGDSAVYLCASSPGQGNQPQHFGDGTRLSIL.

This clone was seen just once. This chain connects TRBV18 to TRBJ2-5; a weak D match, TRBD2 (5 bases). The CDR3 covers 13 residues. Per germline, CDR1 KGHSH and CDR2 LQKENI. The germline V and J ends were trimmed by 4 bases and 2 bases, with 8 bases remaining between them. This chain's CDR3 is CASSLRTQETQYF. The CDR3 DNA follows: TGTGCCAGCTCACTACGGACTCAAGAGACCCAGTACTTC.

The chain combines TRBV19 with TRBJ2-7; 10 bases fit TRBD1. Looked up from germline, CDR1 is LNHDA and CDR2 is SQIVND (reference sequence). The CDR3 covers 15 residues. V lost 5 bases and J lost 5; bases outside the gene matches: 9. CDR3 coding DNA: TGTGCCAGTAGTGGGACCGGGACAGGGGAAGACGAGCAGTACTTC. Its protein is CASSGTGTGEDEQYF.